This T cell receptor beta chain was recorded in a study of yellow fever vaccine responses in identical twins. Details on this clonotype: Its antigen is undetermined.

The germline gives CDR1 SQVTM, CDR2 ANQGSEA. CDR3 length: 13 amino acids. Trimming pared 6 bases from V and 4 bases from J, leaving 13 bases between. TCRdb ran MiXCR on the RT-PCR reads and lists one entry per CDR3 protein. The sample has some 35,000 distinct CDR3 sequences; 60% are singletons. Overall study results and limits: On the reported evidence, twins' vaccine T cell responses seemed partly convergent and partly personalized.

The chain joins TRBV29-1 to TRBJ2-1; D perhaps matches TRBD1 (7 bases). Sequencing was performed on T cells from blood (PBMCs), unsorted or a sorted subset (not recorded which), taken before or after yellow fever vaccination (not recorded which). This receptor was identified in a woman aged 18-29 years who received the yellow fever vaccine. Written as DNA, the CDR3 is TGCAGCGTGGGGGGACAGATATACAATGAGCAGTTCTTC. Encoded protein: CSVGGQIYNEQFF.